The 18 T cell receptor beta chains listed next were all sequenced from one sample in a study of beta chain features in type 1 diabetes. The isolated RNA, all of it, was reverse transcribed, so expressed TCRB transcripts were what got sequenced. The repertoire was sequenced with immunoSEQ multiplex PCR; TCRdb's copy has only in-frame clones and lacks some. The data hold approximately 330,000 clones, with 9.5% to 12% observed a single time. The sequenced sample was naive CD4+ T cells from blood. The receptors were sampled from a woman aged 25-40 years in good health.

The chain has TRBV5-4 and TRBJ2-2; TRBD2 agrees at 13 bases. This CDR3 has 15 residues. Germline V gene lookup returns CDR1 SGHNT and CDR2 YYREEE (reference sequence). Trimming cost V 4 bases and J 9 bases; bases outside gene matches: 6. The CDR3 sequence is CASSPGLAGTRELFF. In DNA form, the CDR3 reads TGTGCCAGCAGCCCGGGACTAGCGGGAACCCGGGAGCTGTTTTTT.

This chain uses TRBV7-2 with TRBJ2-5; 9 bases align to TRBD2. CDR1 and CDR2 from the germline V gene are SGHTA and FQGNSA. Germline trimming cut 4 bases from V and 6 bases from J; bases unmatched to any gene: 6. The CDR3 sequence is 14 residues long. CDR3 amino acids: CASSYSGRDKTQYF. As DNA, the CDR3 is TGTGCCAGCAGCTATAGCGGGAGAGACAAGACCCAGTACTTC.

This clone was seen only a few times. The CDR3 reads CASSGTGAETQYF. DNA for the CDR3: TGTGCCAGCAGTGGGACAGGGGCAGAGACCCAGTACTTC. The J gene is TRBJ2-5, the V gene TRBV2; the match to TRBD1 covers 9 bases. The V and J ends lost 4 bases and 4 bases, in that order; junction bases with no gene match: 1. CDR3 length: 13 amino acids. The germline V gene encodes CDR1 SNHLY and CDR2 FYNNEI.

Regarding this clone: One end of the junction fails to match germline, which may point to a read error. V is TRBV7-8 and J is TRBJ1-1; perhaps TRBD1 as D (6 bases). The germline gives CDR1 SGHVS, CDR2 FQNEAQ. The CDR3 has 15 amino acids. CDR3 region: CASSLVWDTYTEVFF. CDR3 DNA: TGTGCCAGCAGCTTAGTTTGGGACACCTACACTGAAGTTTTCTTT.

This chain connects TRBV7-9 to TRBJ1-2; D is undetermined. The CDR3 consists of 12 residues. Trimming shortened V by 5 bases and J by 8 bases, and 12 bases separated the two germline ends. Per germline, CDR1 SEHNR and CDR2 FQNEAQ (reference sequence). The CDR3 nucleotides read TGTGCCAGCAGCCTCAGGCTGTCGGGCTACACCTTC. It yields the protein CASSLRLSGYTF.

V is TRBV4-3 and J is TRBJ1-2; TRBD1 matches at 11 bases. Germline CDR1 is LGHNA and CDR2 is YSLEER. J lost 7 bases, V lost 1 base, and 5 bases had no gene match. This CDR3 is built from 15 residues. CDR3 region: CASSQAGTGGLGYTF. The CDR3 region has the DNA TGCGCCAGCAGCCAAGCGGGGACAGGGGGACTTGGCTACACCTTC.

The chain combines TRBV5-1 with TRBJ2-5, with D possibly TRBD1 on 5 matching bases. The CDR3 contains 13 residues. CDR1 and CDR2 (germline): SGHRS, YFSETQ. The V gene lost 4 bases and the J gene lost 1 base, with 8 bases spanning the gap. The CDR3 loop is CASSPQGQETQYF. CDR3 bases: TGCGCCAGCAGCCCGCAGGGCCAAGAGACCCAGTACTTC.

This clone came up a few times. V gene TRBV6-5 combines with J gene TRBJ2-1; no clear D gene. V dropped 0 bases and J dropped 0 bases, with 9 bases sitting between them. This CDR3 is built from 16 residues. Germline V gene lookup returns CDR1 MNHEY and CDR2 SVGAGI. The CDR3 DNA sequence: TGTGCCAGCAGTTACTCGGCTTTCCCCTCCTACAATGAGCAGTTCTTC. Translating gives CASSYSAFPSYNEQFF.

The rearrangement uses TRBV5-4 and TRBJ2-3, with a tentative D call TRBD2 (6 bases). V shed 1 base and J shed 2 bases, with 20 bases lying between them. In germline, CDR1 is SGHNT, CDR2 YYREEE (reference sequence). This CDR3 has 18 amino acids. The CDR3 loop reads CASSLRPGGGGYTDTQYF. The CDR3 nucleotides are TGTGCCAGCAGCTTGAGGCCAGGTGGAGGAGGGTACACAGATACGCAGTATTTT.

This clone has a handful of counts. The J gene is TRBJ2-7, the V gene TRBV14; maybe TRBD2 (6 bases). CDR1 is SGHDN and CDR2 is FVKESK in the germline V gene. The length of the CDR3 is 15 residues. Deletions cut 0 bases from V and 6 bases from J, with 15 bases between. In DNA, the CDR3 is TGTGCCAGCAGCCAAGATAGAGCGGGCCACCCCGAGCAGTACTTC. Translating gives CASSQDRAGHPEQYF.

This clone was seen a handful of times. V and J are TRBV18 and TRBJ2-7, with 11 bases fitting TRBD1. The CDR3 extends over 18 amino acids. V trimming: 0 bases; J trimming: 7 bases; junction bases outside the gene matches: 14. Germline-derived CDR1 and CDR2 are KGHSH and LQKENI. The CDR3 protein is CASSPPRLPDRGRKEQYF. The CDR3 DNA reads TGTGCCAGCTCACCACCTAGACTACCGGACAGGGGGCGGAAAGAGCAGTACTTC.

This chain links TRBV5-1 with TRBJ2-3, with D tentatively TRBD2 (6 bases). V lost 4 bases and J 6 bases, leaving 21 bases between the germline ends. The V gene's germline CDR1 is SGHRS and CDR2 YFSETQ. This CDR3 is 16 amino acids long. CDR3 in amino acids: CASSLVPGLEGDTQYF. The CDR3 bases are TGCGCCAGCAGCCTTGTTCCAGGGTTGGAGGGTGATACGCAGTATTTT.

This clone was picked up a small number of times. The rearrangement joins TRBV11-3 to TRBJ2-1; D is unresolved. V was cut by 1 base and J by 0 bases, with 13 bases left in between. The V gene's germline CDR1 is SGHNT and CDR2 YENEEA. This CDR3 is built from 17 residues. CDR3 bases: TGTGCCAGCAGCTTAGGACTTGGAGCGAGCTCCTACAATGAGCAGTTCTTC. This translates into CASSLGLGASSYNEQFF. The complete variable domain, with remaining parts taken from reference TRBV11-3 and TRBJ2-1, reads EAGVVQSPRYKIIEKKQPVAFWCNPISGHNTLYWYLQNLGQGPELLIRYENEEAVDDSQLPKDRFSAERLKGVDSTLKIQPAELGDSAVYLCASSLGLGASSYNEQFFGPGTRLTVL.

The V and J genes are TRBV30 and TRBJ2-1, with TRBD1 as a possible D gene (5 bases). The germline V and J ends were trimmed by 2 bases and 8 bases, with 7 bases remaining between them. This CDR3 spans 11 amino acids. Germline lookup yields CDR1 GTSNPN and CDR2 SVGIG (reference sequence). CDR3: CAWSKGHEQFF. The CDR3 coding sequence is TGTGCCTGGAGTAAGGGGCATGAGCAGTTCTTC.

This clone was recorded many times. The rearrangement joins TRBV7-9 to TRBJ2-1; TRBD1 matches at 8 bases. The CDR3 totals 14 residues. Losses at the gene ends were 4 bases for V and 7 bases for J; bases not matched to a gene: 6. CDR1 is SEHNR, CDR2 FQNEAQ, per germline (reference sequence). The chain's CDR3 is CASSSRTGWNEQFF. The CDR3 nucleotides are TGTGCCAGCAGCTCCCGGACAGGGTGGAATGAGCAGTTCTTC.

This sequence joins TRBV19 and TRBJ2-1; TRBD2 might be the D (6 bases). The germline V and J ends were trimmed by 5 bases and 9 bases, with 20 bases remaining between them. CDR1 is LNHDA and CDR2 is SQIVND in the germline V gene (reference sequence). The CDR3 is 15 amino acids. The CDR3 reads CASSSGGPKVGEQFF. Written as DNA, the CDR3 is TGTGCCAGTAGTTCTGGAGGGCCGAAAGTCGGTGAGCAGTTCTTC.

The rearrangement uses TRBV7-9 and TRBJ2-1; 12 bases agree with TRBD1. CDR1 SEHNR and CDR2 FQNEAQ come from the germline V gene (reference sequence). The CDR3 covers 15 residues. J lost 9 bases, V lost 2 bases, and 5 bases had no gene match. The CDR3 here is CASSLWDRGLGEQFF. The CDR3 DNA sequence: TGTGCCAGCAGCTTATGGGACAGGGGGCTTGGTGAGCAGTTCTTC.

This clone turned up a few times. The chain employs TRBV30 and TRBJ2-3, with a possible D match to TRBD2 (6 bases). Trimming took 7 bases from V and 4 from J, leaving 21 bases between them. The CDR3 length is 15 residues. Germline CDR1 and CDR2: GTSNPN and SVGIG (reference sequence). The CDR3 here is CASSRAGGEADTQYF. The CDR3 coding sequence is TGTGCCTCCTCCCGGGCTGGCGGGGAGGCAGATACGCAGTATTTT.